This TCR beta chain originates from a study of regulatory T cells in long-lasting Graves disease. This clonotype was seen at least ten times. The sample's time point: newly diagnosed GD, antithyroid drugs for less than 3 months. Extracted RNA from PBMCs served as the source of the TCR library. American Thyroid Association guidelines were used to diagnose Graves' disease. Staff took roughly 8.8 milliliters of peripheral blood and put it into EDTA tubes. According to the study, TCR beta libraries were built with iRepertoire HTBI primers and CDR3-region Arm-PCR. TCRdb re-called the multiplex PCR reads through MiXCR, storing one row per CDR3 protein. The data contain just over 600,000 distinct CDR3 sequences, less than 20% of them seen just once; the ten biggest clones take up under 20%. In germline, CDR1 is DFQATT, CDR2 SNEGSKA (reference sequence). The CDR3 spans 15 residues. The V end was cut by 3 bases, the J end by 8 bases, with 20 bases between.

The data were also submitted as part of a second study, on T cells in Graves' hyperthyroidism and ophthalmopathy. As reported in that work: A model of 13 V-J pairs discriminated ophthalmopathy from stable hyperthyroidism. Ophthalmopathy was predicted by the model a median of roughly 6 months ahead of onset.

The receptor comes from a woman aged 30 to 39 with Graves disease. The sample was peripheral blood mononuclear cells (PBMCs), taken at new diagnosis, from a patient treated with antithyroid drugs. This chain links TRBV20-1 with TRBJ2-4; D may be TRBD1 (5 bases). CDR3 loop: CSARGQTERMDIQYF. The CDR3 nucleotides are TGCAGTGCTAGGGGGCAGACGGAACGAATGGACATTCAGTACTTC.